These 17 T cell receptor beta chains were all obtained from the same sample, sequenced in a study of radiotherapy plus CTLA-4 blockade in lung cancer. TCRdb's copy holds only in-frame clones and misses some; the assay was immunoSEQ multiplex PCR. There are some 73,000 clones in the sample; approximately 73% occur only once, and 9.9% lies in the top ten. The specimen was peripheral blood, collected from a patient treated with radiotherapy plus ipilimumab. The receptor set was obtained from a human donor with non-small cell lung cancer whose response to radiotherapy plus ipilimumab could not be evaluated.

A few counts support this clone. The genes are TRBV14 and TRBJ2-7; TRBD1 aligns across 7 bases. This CDR3 has 17 residues. J gave up 0 bases and V 3 bases, and 11 bases lay outside the gene matches. Per germline, CDR1 SGHDN and CDR2 FVKESK. CDR3 DNA: TGTGCCAGCAGCCAGAAGGACAGGTTCCGGAGCTCCTACGAGCAGTACTTC. Translation: CASSQKDRFRSSYEQYF. Using reference TRBV14 and TRBJ2-7 for the parts outside the CDR3, the full variable domain is EAGVTQFPSHSVIEKGQTVTLRCDPISGHDNLYWYRRVMGKEIKFLLHFVKESKQDESGMPNNRFLAERTGGTYSTLKVQPAELEDSGVYFCASSQKDRFRSSYEQYFGPGTRLTVT.

The V gene is TRBV11-2, the J gene TRBJ1-1; 8 bases align to TRBD1. With 3 bases clipped from V and 6 bases from J, the junction kept 3 bases outside the gene matches. CDR1 and CDR2 from the germline V gene are SGHAT and FQNNGV. The CDR3 has 13 residues. The CDR3 sequence: CASSLDRVAEAFF. The CDR3 nucleotides read TGTGCCAGCAGCTTGGACAGGGTGGCTGAAGCTTTCTTT.

The chain recombines TRBV30 with TRBJ1-5; TRBD1 matches at 10 bases. The V and J ends lost 7 bases and 6 bases, in that order; junction bases with no gene match: 9. Germline V lookup: CDR1 GTSNPN, CDR2 SVGIG (reference sequence). The CDR3 spans 14 residues. The CDR3, as DNA: TGTGCCTCCTTAGAGGACAGGGGGTCTCAGCCCCAGCATTTT. Amino acid sequence: CASLEDRGSQPQHF.

V and J are TRBV6-1 and TRBJ1-4; no definite D call. Germline V gene sequence: CDR1 MNHNS, CDR2 SASEGT. The CDR3 has 12 amino acids. V dropped 7 bases and J dropped 6 bases, with 9 bases sitting between them. CDR3 region: CASIAEDEKLFF. In DNA, the CDR3 is TGTGCCAGCATCGCGGAGGATGAAAAACTGTTTTTT.

This clone showed up just a few times. CDR3 DNA: TGTGCCATCAGTCGACAGGGTAGCAATCAGCCCCAGCATTTT. Residues: CAISRQGSNQPQHF. The rearrangement uses TRBV10-3 and TRBJ1-5, with 7 bases matching TRBD1. The germline V gene has CDR1 ENHRY and CDR2 SYGVKD. The CDR3 contains 14 residues. After removal of 5 bases from V and 0 bases from J, the junction contained 1 base not matched to a gene.

This chain joins TRBV19 and TRBJ1-1; a possible D gene is TRBD1 (5 bases). Per the germline V gene, CDR1 is LNHDA and CDR2 is SQIVND (reference sequence). Trimming stripped 3 bases from V and 3 bases from J, with 11 bases between. This CDR3 is 14 amino acids long. The CDR3 region has the DNA TGTGCCAGTAGTATTCTGGGCAGGGACACTGAAGCTTTCTTT. Translating it yields CASSILGRDTEAFF.

The V call is TRBV25-1, the J call TRBJ2-1; D may be TRBD1 (6 bases). There are 14 residues in the CDR3. Germline V gene data show CDR1 as MGHDK and CDR2 as SYGVNS. V gave up 7 bases and J gave up 5 bases, with 15 bases separating them. The chain's CDR3 is CASTTGWGDNEQFF. CDR3 DNA sequence: TGTGCCAGCACAACAGGGTGGGGAGACAATGAGCAGTTCTTC.

This chain connects TRBV6-5 to TRBJ2-7; D perhaps matches TRBD1 (6 bases). CDR3 length: 14 amino acids. Germline-derived CDR1 and CDR2 are MNHEY and SVGAGI. With 4 bases removed from V and 3 bases from J, the gap between germline ends came to 13 bases. The CDR3 is CASSSYSDSYEQYF. The CDR3 DNA follows: TGTGCCAGCAGTTCCTACTCGGACAGCTACGAGCAGTACTTC.

V usage is TRBV5-1 and J usage is TRBJ2-7; 7 nucleotides line up with TRBD2. The V segment lost 0 bases and the J segment 7 bases; nucleotides outside the gene matches: 7. This CDR3 is 14 amino acids long. The germline V gene encodes CDR1 SGHRS and CDR2 YFSETQ. The CDR3 sequence: CASSLVVTAGEQYF. CDR3 nucleotides: TGCGCCAGCAGCTTGGTAGTTACAGCGGGAGAGCAGTACTTC.

V is TRBV7-3 and J is TRBJ2-7, with 15 bases that match TRBD2. Looked up from germline, CDR1 is SGHTA and CDR2 is FQGTGA. CDR3 length: 18 residues. Trimming took 3 bases from V and 3 from J; bases not matched to a gene: 9. CDR3 DNA sequence: TGTGCCAGCAGCTTTGGACTAGCGGGGGGGCAAGAGGTCTACGAGCAGTACTTC. This encodes CASSFGLAGGQEVYEQYF.

The chain has TRBV5-1 and TRBJ2-3; 7 nucleotides align to TRBD2. Germline CDR1 reads SGHRS; CDR2 reads YFSETQ. The CDR3 is 15 amino acids. The trim removed 1 base at V and 1 base at J, leaving 3 bases unmatched. The CDR3 sequence is CASSLLGGGTDTQYF. CDR3 bases: TGCGCCAGCAGCTTGCTGGGGGGGGGCACAGATACGCAGTATTTT.

The chain is built from TRBV27 and TRBJ2-5; D is undetermined. The CDR3 sequence is 12 residues long. Trimming shortened V by 4 bases and J by 1 base, and 4 bases separated the two germline ends. Germline assignment: CDR1 MNHEY and CDR2 SMNVEV (reference sequence). CDR3 loop: CASSSVQETQYF. As DNA, the CDR3 is TGTGCCAGCAGTTCCGTCCAAGAGACCCAGTACTTC.

This clone came up a few times. The gene calls are TRBV10-2 and TRBJ1-1, with D tentatively TRBD1 (5 bases). V was clipped by 5 bases and J by 1 base, with 8 bases between them. Germline V gene lookup returns CDR1 WSHSY and CDR2 SAAADI. The CDR3 length is 13 residues. CDR3 region: CASSPRENTEAFF. The DNA for the CDR3 is TGCGCCAGCAGTCCCAGGGAGAACACTGAAGCTTTCTTT.

This clone was counted between two and nine times. The chain uses TRBV7-9 and TRBJ1-1; 7 bases line up with TRBD1. This CDR3 has 13 amino acids. V shed 5 bases, J shed 5 bases, and the junction held 5 bases outside the gene matches. Per germline, CDR1 SEHNR and CDR2 FQNEAQ (reference sequence). The CDR3 is CASSRTGETEAFF. Written as DNA, the CDR3 is TGTGCCAGCAGCCGGACAGGAGAAACTGAAGCTTTCTTT.

The chain joins TRBV5-4 to TRBJ1-2, with D maybe TRBD1 (6 bases). Between the trimmed V and J ends, which lost 4 bases and 4 bases, there was a span of 17 bases. The CDR3 length is 15 residues. Germline-derived CDR1 and CDR2 are SGHNT and YYREEE (reference sequence). The CDR3 is CASSVAGEFGYGYTF. CDR3 nucleotides: TGTGCCAGCAGCGTCGCAGGGGAGTTTGGCTATGGCTACACCTTC.

J is TRBJ2-7 and V is TRBV27, with a possible D match to TRBD1 (6 bases). The CDR3 is 13 amino acids. CDR1 and CDR2 (germline): MNHEY, SMNVEV (reference sequence). Trimming removed 5 bases at V and 3 bases at J, with 11 bases between. CDR3 in amino acids: CASSPGTFYEQYF. CDR3 in DNA: TGTGCCAGCAGTCCCGGGACATTCTACGAGCAGTACTTC.

This clone was found a few times. The J gene is TRBJ2-7, the V gene TRBV7-9; 10 bases match TRBD2. Germline-derived CDR1 and CDR2 are SEHNR and FQNEAQ (reference sequence). The junction had 4 bases not matched to a gene; V was cut back by 5 bases and J by 3 bases. The CDR3 has 14 amino acids. CDR3 nucleotides: TGTGCCAGCAGCAGGCTAGCGGGAGTCTACGAGCAGTACTTC. The encoded protein is CASSRLAGVYEQYF. Variable domain in full (rest from reference TRBV7-9 and TRBJ2-7): DTGVSQNPRHKITKRGQNVTFRCDPISEHNRLYWYRQTLGQGPEFLTYFQNEAQLEKSRLLSDRFSAERPKGSFSTLEIQRTEQGDSAMYLCASSRLAGVYEQYFGPGTRLTVT.